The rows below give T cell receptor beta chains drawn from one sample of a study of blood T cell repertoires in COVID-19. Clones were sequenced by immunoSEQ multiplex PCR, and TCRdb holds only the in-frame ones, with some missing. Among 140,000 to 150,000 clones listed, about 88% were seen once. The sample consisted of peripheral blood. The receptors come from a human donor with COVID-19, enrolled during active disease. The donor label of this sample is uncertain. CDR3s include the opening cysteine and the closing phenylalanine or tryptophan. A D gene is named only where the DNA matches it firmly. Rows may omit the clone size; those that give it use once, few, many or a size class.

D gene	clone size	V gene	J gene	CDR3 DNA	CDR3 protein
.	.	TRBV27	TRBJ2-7	TGTGCCAGCAGTTTCGACGACAGACCCTCCTACGAGCAGTACTTC	CASSFDDRPSYEQYF
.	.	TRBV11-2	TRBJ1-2	TGTGCCAGCCTACGGGGGGACTATGGCTACACCTTC	CASLRGDYGYTF
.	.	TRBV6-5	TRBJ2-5	TGTGCCAGCAGTTACGAGCCGAGTAAAGAGACCCAGTACTTC	CASSYEPSKETQYF
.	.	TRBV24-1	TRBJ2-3	TGTGCCACCAGTGACCCTCGGGCGGGCGATACGCAGTATTTT	CATSDPRAGDTQYF
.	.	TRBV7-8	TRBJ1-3	TGTGCCAGCAGCCGTCGAGGGGGTGGAAACACCATATATTTT	CASSRRGGGNTIYF
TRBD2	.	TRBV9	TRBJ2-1	TGTGCCAGCAGCACCGGACTAGCGGGGGAGCAGTTCTTC	CASSTGLAGEQFF
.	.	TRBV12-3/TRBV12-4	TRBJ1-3	TGTGCCAGCAGTTTAGGAGGGTGGAACACCATATATTTT	CASSLGGWNTIYF
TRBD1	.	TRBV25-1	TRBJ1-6	TGTGCCAGTTCACCTCCGGGACAGGGGTTTTCACCCCTCCACTTT	CASSPPGQGFSPLHF
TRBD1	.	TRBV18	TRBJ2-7	TGTGCCAGCTCACAGGGGGCGCGTTACGAGCAGTACTTC	CASSQGARYEQYF
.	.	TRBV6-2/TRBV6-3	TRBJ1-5	TGTGCCAGCAGTTACGGCAGGAATCAGCCCCAGCATTTT	CASSYGRNQPQHF
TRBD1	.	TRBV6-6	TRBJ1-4	TGTGCCAGCAGTTCCCAGGGGGTAGGAAAACTGTTTTTT	CASSSQGVGKLFF
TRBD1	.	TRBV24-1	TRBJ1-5	TGTGCCACCAGTGATGGAGGGACAGGCCTACCTAGCAATCAGCCCCAGCATTTT	CATSDGGTGLPSNQPQHF
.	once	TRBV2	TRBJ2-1	TGTGCCAGCAGTTTGTGGAGGAGTGGGGATGAGCAGTTCTTC	CASSLWRSGDEQFF